The 15 T cell receptor beta chains reported below all come from one sample, sequenced in a study of T cell responses to AZD1222 COVID-19 vaccine. This table comes from immunoSEQ multiplex PCR, and its TCRdb copy is limited to in-frame clones, with some not included. The sample consists of 150,000 or so clones, 80% to 90% of them appearing once. Source: peripheral blood, taken on day 0 of AZD1222 vaccination. These receptors were obtained from an adult in good health.

The chain employs TRBV27 and TRBJ1-4; a weak D match, TRBD1 (6 bases). Germline V gene lookup returns CDR1 MNHEY and CDR2 SMNVEV (reference sequence). The CDR3 runs 15 residues. V was pared by 6 bases and J by 6 bases, with 17 bases between. CDR3: CASSLRGGFYEKLFF. The DNA for the CDR3 is TGTGCCAGCAGCCTTCGAGGGGGGTTTTATGAAAAACTGTTTTTT.

This CDR3 is CAISESTGSQPQHF. The DNA of the CDR3 is TGTGCCATCAGTGAGTCGACGGGAAGTCAGCCCCAGCATTTT. V usage is TRBV10-3 and J usage is TRBJ1-5, with D hard to call. This CDR3 has 14 amino acids. The germline V and J ends were trimmed by 0 bases and 6 bases, with 9 bases remaining between them. Looked up from germline, CDR1 is ENHRY and CDR2 is SYGVKD.

The chain combines TRBV18 with TRBJ1-4; D may be TRBD1 (6 bases). The V gene's germline CDR1 is KGHSH and CDR2 LQKENI. V lost 9 bases, J lost 6 bases, and 14 bases lay in between. This CDR3 contains 13 residues. CDR3 nucleotide sequence: TGTGCCAGTTCCGCTTCAGGGGATGAAAAACTGTTTTTT. The encoded protein is CASSASGDEKLFF.

This chain connects TRBV28 to TRBJ2-7; D might be TRBD1 (6 bases). Trimming took 4 bases from V and 9 from J, leaving 10 bases between them. Germline CDR1 and CDR2: MDHEN and SYDVKM. The CDR3 covers 11 residues. CDR3 residues: CASSSGQTQYF. CDR3 DNA sequence: TGTGCCAGCAGTTCCGGACAGACGCAGTACTTC.

This clone occurred once. The chain uses TRBV5-1 and TRBJ2-2; TRBD1 might be the D (6 bases). The CDR3 contains 14 residues. Trimming removed 4 bases from V and 4 bases from J, with 11 bases in between. CDR1 is SGHRS and CDR2 is YFSETQ in the germline V gene. CDR3 DNA: TGCGCCAGCAGCCTTGGACAGACCACCGGGGAGCTGTTTTTT. It encodes CASSLGQTTGELFF.

CDR3 region: CASSPPGSGTGELFF. The CDR3 region has the DNA TGTGCCAGCTCACCACCGGGCAGTGGGACCGGGGAGCTGTTTTTT. The chain has TRBV18 and TRBJ2-2; D gene unclear. Trimming removed 0 bases at V and 5 bases at J, with 10 bases between. Germline assignment: CDR1 KGHSH and CDR2 LQKENI. The CDR3 extends over 15 amino acids.

This clone was picked up one time. The rearrangement uses TRBV28 and TRBJ1-2; possibly TRBD1 for D (6 bases). Deletions cut 6 bases from V and 7 bases from J, with 9 bases between. There are 11 residues in the CDR3. CDR1 is MDHEN and CDR2 is SYDVKM in the germline V gene. The CDR3 coding sequence is TGTGCCAGCAGATCAGGGGTTGGCTACACCTTC. Translating gives CASRSGVGYTF.

The rearrangement links TRBV6-2 or TRBV6-3 to TRBJ2-5; TRBD2 might be the D (6 bases). This CDR3 comprises 17 residues. V was cut by 2 bases and J by 4 bases, with 20 bases left in between. CDR1 is MNHEY and CDR2 is SVGEGT in the germline V gene. CDR3 amino acids: CASSYPQRNGSVETQYF. As DNA, the CDR3 is TGTGCCAGCAGTTACCCCCAGCGCAACGGGAGTGTAGAGACCCAGTACTTC.

This chain uses TRBV6-5 with TRBJ2-5; D may be TRBD1 (6 bases). The germline CDR1 and CDR2 sequences are MNHEY and SVGAGI. With 6 bases removed from V and 0 bases from J, the gap between germline ends came to 14 bases. This CDR3 is built from 15 residues. The CDR3 protein is CASRLYTGYQETQYF. The CDR3 DNA sequence: TGTGCCAGCAGACTATACACAGGGTACCAAGAGACCCAGTACTTC.

This rearrangement joins TRBV5-4 to TRBJ2-2; possibly TRBD1 for D (5 bases). CDR1 and CDR2 from the germline V gene are SGHNT and YYREEE (reference sequence). Trimming stripped 0 bases from V and 5 bases from J, with 8 bases between. The length of the CDR3 is 14 residues. Written as DNA, the CDR3 is TGTGCCAGCAGCTTGGCATCAGGGACCGGGGAGCTGTTTTTT. It codes for CASSLASGTGELFF.

V and J are TRBV4-1 and TRBJ2-1; 9 bases agree with TRBD2. CDR3 length: 18 amino acids. Germline trimming cut 4 bases from V and 3 bases from J; bases unmatched to any gene: 13. Germline V gives CDR1 MGHRA, CDR2 YSYEKL. The CDR3 DNA follows: TGCGCCAGCAGCCTAATAGCGGGAGAGTTAAATGGCTACAATGAGCAGTTCTTC. This codes for CASSLIAGELNGYNEQFF.

The chain combines TRBV28 with TRBJ1-2; D possibly corresponds to TRBD1 (6 bases). Germline CDR1 and CDR2: MDHEN and SYDVKM. V was pared by 6 bases and J by 6 bases, with 8 bases between. The CDR3 is 11 amino acids. This CDR3 is CASSRQDGYTF. DNA for the CDR3: TGTGCCAGCAGCAGACAGGATGGCTACACCTTC.

The V gene is TRBV5-1, the J gene TRBJ1-5; D remains ambiguous. Germline CDR1 SGHRS, CDR2 YFSETQ. This CDR3 region has 15 residues. V lost 1 base and J 2 bases, leaving 10 bases between the germline ends. In nucleotides, the CDR3 is TGCGCCAGCAGCTTGCCACCTGATGGCAATCAGCCCCAGCATTTT. It codes for CASSLPPDGNQPQHF.

The chain has TRBV7-9 and TRBJ2-1; 11 bases align to TRBD1. CDR1 and CDR2 (germline): SEHNR, FQNEAQ (reference sequence). The CDR3 totals 16 residues. J was trimmed by 8 bases and V by 4 bases; bases with no gene match: 10. The CDR3 DNA reads as TGTGCCAGCAGCTCAATGGGGACAGGGGGGGCTTATGAGCAGTTCTTC. Translation: CASSSMGTGGAYEQFF.

The chain couples TRBV7-2 to TRBJ2-1; TRBD2 aligns across 11 bases. V lost 1 base, J lost 9 bases, and 5 bases stayed unmatched. Looked up from germline, CDR1 is SGHTA and CDR2 is FQGNSA. The CDR3 spans 15 residues. The CDR3 sequence: CASSLGSGRASEQFF. As DNA, the CDR3 is TGTGCCAGCAGCTTAGGTAGCGGGAGGGCCAGTGAGCAGTTCTTC.